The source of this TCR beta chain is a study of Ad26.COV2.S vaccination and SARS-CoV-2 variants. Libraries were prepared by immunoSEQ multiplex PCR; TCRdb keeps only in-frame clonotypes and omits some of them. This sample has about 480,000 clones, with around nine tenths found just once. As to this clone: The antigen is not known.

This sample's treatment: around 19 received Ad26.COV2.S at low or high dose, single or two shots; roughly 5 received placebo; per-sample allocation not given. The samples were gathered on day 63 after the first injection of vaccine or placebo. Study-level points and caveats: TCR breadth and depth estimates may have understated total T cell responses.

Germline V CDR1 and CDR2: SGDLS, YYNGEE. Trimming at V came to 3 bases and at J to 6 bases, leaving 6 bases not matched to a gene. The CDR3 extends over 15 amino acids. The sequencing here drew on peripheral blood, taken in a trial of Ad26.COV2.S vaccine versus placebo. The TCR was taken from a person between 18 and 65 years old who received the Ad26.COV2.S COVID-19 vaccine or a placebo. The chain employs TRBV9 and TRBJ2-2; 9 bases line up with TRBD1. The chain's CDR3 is CASSGGTGRSGELFF. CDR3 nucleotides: TGTGCCAGCAGCGGAGGGACAGGGCGATCCGGGGAGCTGTTTTTT.